This T cell receptor beta chain was sequenced for a study of metastatic and nonmetastatic thyroid tumors. Ahead of thyroid surgery, no patient had received treatment of any kind. Regarding the study as a whole: Within blood and tumor, benign nodules reportedly had significantly lower TCR beta diversity than malignant thyroid tumors did.

Study processing details: A classifier for distant metastasis in papillary thyroid cancer was constructed using CDR3 differences observed across clinicopathological groups. TCRdb re-processed the PCR reads through MiXCR. In this record, the V and J calls reflect TCRdb's handling and not the investigators' own analysis. The sample yields 35,000 to 50,000 clones, around 4% seen once. Germline-derived CDR1 and CDR2 are SEHNR and FQNEAQ (reference sequence). The junction had 13 bases not matched to a gene; V was cut back by 5 bases and J by 0 bases. The CDR3 is made up of 19 amino acids. This clone was counted many times. The antigen remains undetermined.

Input material: blood. The chain links TRBV7-9 to TRBJ2-1; 10 bases are a match to TRBD2. This receptor was obtained from a female donor with papillary thyroid cancer or a benign thyroid nodule (not recorded which). Some clones in this sample may be carry-over from other donors' samples. The CDR3 sequence is CASSRRRTSGFHSYNEQFF. CDR3 nucleotide sequence: TGTGCCAGCAGCCGACGAAGGACTAGCGGCTTCCACTCCTACAATGAGCAGTTCTTC.